This TCR beta chain was recorded in a study of T cells after yellow fever vaccination. Study at large: Preparation used SMART-Seq v4 Ultra Low Input for the low-cell-number fractions.

Points from the study as a whole: One caveat is that FACS-sorted repertoires could contain abundant clonotypes contaminating from the bulk population. Primary-vaccination clones mostly resurfaced post-booster (96% CD4, just under 90% CD8).

The count of this clonotype is one. No antigen is known for it. This CDR3 is 14 amino acids long. Trimming removed 1 base at V and 5 bases at J, with 9 bases between. The germline gives CDR1 SEHNR, CDR2 FQNEAQ (reference sequence). In making TCR cDNA, 5'RACE template switching added a universal primer site and UMIs to it. TCRdb ran MiXCR on the 5' RACE reads and lists one entry per CDR3 protein. Of hundreds of thousands of distinct CDR3 sequences in the sample, about 13% are singletons; the top ten hold 11% to 15%. The material was PBMCs, obtained on the day of the yellow fever booster vaccination. This receptor was identified in a man aged 25 to 40 who received the YFV17D yellow fever vaccine. This chain links TRBV7-9 with TRBJ1-5; D not certain. The CDR3 loop is CASSLDSADQPQHF. The CDR3 DNA sequence: TGTGCCAGCAGCTTAGACAGTGCGGATCAGCCCCAGCATTTT.